The present TCR beta chain was sequenced within a study of CD8 T cells in ankylosing spondylitis (dated by TCRdb to about 2017). At the level of the whole study: The study set out to find disease-linked TCR variants by profiling T cell receptor beta repertoires in ankylosing spondylitis patients and healthy donors. The whole study cohort included about a hundred healthy donors and about two dozen ankylosing spondylitis patients. Samples of peripheral blood were taken, and for ankylosing spondylitis patients, synovial fluid was collected as well.

On this clonotype itself: It has no known antigen specificity. Per-base qualities were not stored, and no clone one base away is much larger.

CDR1 and CDR2 are drawn from the germline V gene: SGHNT, YENEEA. V is pruned by 4 bases and J by 9 bases, leaving 6 bases of the junction without a gene match. Inclusive of the bounding cysteine and phenylalanine, the CDR3 is 14 residues long. Kept here is only the CDR3 DNA, which spans 42 bases and is read in frame from base 1. These reads were obtained on an Illumina HiSeq 2500. Quantitative 5'-RACE with molecular barcodes was the method used to prepare the TCR beta libraries. The authors' analysis ran thus. Disease-linked TCR variants were identified with a new computational method built on a probabilistic model of VDJ rearrangement. TCRdb handled the public reads itself, with Q25 trimming in fastp and clone calling in MiXCR, and kept productive beta chains. Duplicate CDR3 protein sequences are folded into a single record with the most common DNA and genes. TCRdb's processing, not the authors' own work, is the source of the V and J calls. This sample comprises about 250,000 distinct CDR3 sequences, 8% to 11% of them detected only once. About 2.5% of the sample goes to the ten largest clones.

General findings and caveats noted by the study authors: The disease-linked clones were reported to be significantly enriched in matched synovial fluid samples from ankylosing spondylitis patients. The disease-linked clones showed a CD8+ phenotype and occurred at relatively low frequencies in peripheral blood. Blood from ankylosing spondylitis patients appeared to be characterized by a TCR beta motif composed of under ten highly homologous amino acid variants. Some motif variants were previously reported in synovial fluid and blood of reactive arthritis patients, suggesting common disease-initiation mechanisms.

Material: blood, either unsorted or a sorted T cell fraction (not recorded which). The V and J genes are TRBV11-3 and TRBJ1-6; TRBD1 matches 7 bases in the middle. This clonotype was sampled from a male donor with ankylosing spondylitis or in good health (not recorded which). CDR3 protein: CASSSGQEGSPLHF. Here is the DNA: TGTGCCAGCAGCTCCGGACAGGAGGGTTCACCCCTCCACTTT.